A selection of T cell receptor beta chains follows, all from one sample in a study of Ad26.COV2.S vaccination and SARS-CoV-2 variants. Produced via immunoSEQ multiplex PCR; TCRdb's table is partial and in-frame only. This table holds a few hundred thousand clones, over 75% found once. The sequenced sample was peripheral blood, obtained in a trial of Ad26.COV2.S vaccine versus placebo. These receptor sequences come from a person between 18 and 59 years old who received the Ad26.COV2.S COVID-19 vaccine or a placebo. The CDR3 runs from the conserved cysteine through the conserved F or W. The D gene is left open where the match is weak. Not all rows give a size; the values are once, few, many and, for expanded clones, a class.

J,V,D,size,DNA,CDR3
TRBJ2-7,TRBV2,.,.,TGTGCCAGCAGTTACTCCTACGAGCAGTACTTC,CASSYSYEQYF
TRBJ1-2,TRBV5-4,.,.,TGTGCCAGCAGCTTTGGCGGCAGGAGCTATGGCTACACCTTC,CASSFGGRSYGYTF
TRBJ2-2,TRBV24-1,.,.,TGTGCCACCAGTGCTGGCAGGGAGGCCGGGGAGCTGTTTTTT,CATSAGREAGELFF
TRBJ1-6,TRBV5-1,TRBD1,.,TGCGCCAGCAGCTCGAACCATTTCACAGGGGGCAATTCACCCCTCCACTTT,CASSSNHFTGGNSPLHF
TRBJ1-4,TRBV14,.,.,TGTGCCAGCAGCCAGTTCCAAAATGAAAAACTGTTTTTT,CASSQFQNEKLFF
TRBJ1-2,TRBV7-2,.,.,TGTGCCAGCAGCTTAGGGGGGAGGGCTACCCCCAACTATGGCTACACCTTC,CASSLGGRATPNYGYTF
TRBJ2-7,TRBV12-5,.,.,TGTGCTAGTGGGTTGGGCGGGGCCAAGCAGTACTTC,CASGLGGAKQYF
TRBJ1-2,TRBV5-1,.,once,TGCGCCAGCAGCTTGGCGTCAGGGAAGGCCTATGGCTACACCTTC,CASSLASGKAYGYTF
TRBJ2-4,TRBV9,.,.,TGTGCCAGCAGCGGCACAGGGGCCAAAAACATTCAGTACTTC,CASSGTGAKNIQYF
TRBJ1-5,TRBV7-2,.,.,TGTGCCAGCAGTCAGGGGCCCAGTCAGCCCCAGCATTTT,CASSQGPSQPQHF
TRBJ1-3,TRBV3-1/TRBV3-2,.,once,TGTGCCAGCAGCCAAGATGTAGTTGAGTCTCCGGACAACTCTGGAAACACCATATATTTT,CASSQDVVESPDNSGNTIYF
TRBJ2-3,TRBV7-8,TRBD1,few,TGTGCCAGCAGCCCAGGGACAGGCTTCACAGATACGCAGTATTTT,CASSPGTGFTDTQYF
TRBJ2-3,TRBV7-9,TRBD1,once,TGTGCCAGCAGCTCGAACCGGGACAGGGACCCAGATACGCAGTATTTT,CASSSNRDRDPDTQYF
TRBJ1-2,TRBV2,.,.,TGTGCCAGCAGTGAAGCAGGGGCGCCTAACTATGGCTACACCTTC,CASSEAGAPNYGYTF
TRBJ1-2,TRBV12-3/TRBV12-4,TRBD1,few,TGTGCCAGCAGCCTCGGGACAGCAACCTTC,CASSLGTATF
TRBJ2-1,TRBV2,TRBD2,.,TGTGCCAGTACTCCGGGACTAGCAAGGAATGAGCAGTTCTTC,CASTPGLARNEQFF
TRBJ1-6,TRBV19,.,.,TGTGCCAGAATAAACATAGATTCACCCCTCCACTTT,CARINIDSPLHF
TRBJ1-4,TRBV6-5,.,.,TGTGCCAGCAGTTGGGGTGGGGGTGAAAAACTGTTTTTT,CASSWGGGEKLFF
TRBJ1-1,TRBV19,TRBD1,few,TGTGCCAGTAGTATCCAGGGGGCTGAAGCTTTCTTT,CASSIQGAEAFF
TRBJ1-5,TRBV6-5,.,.,TGTGCCAGCAGCGGTGAGGTGCGGCAGCCCCAGCATTTT,CASSGEVRQPQHF
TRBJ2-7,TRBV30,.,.,TGTGCCTGGAGACGGCAGATGGACTCCTACGAGCAGTACTTC,CAWRRQMDSYEQYF
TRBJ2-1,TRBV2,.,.,TGTGCCAGCAGAAGGGACTCCTACAATGAGCAGTTCTTC,CASRRDSYNEQFF
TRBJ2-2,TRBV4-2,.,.,TGTGCCAGCAGCCAAGTTGGAGGGAACGGGGAGCTGTTTTTT,CASSQVGGNGELFF
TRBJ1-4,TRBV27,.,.,TGTGCCAGCAGTTTGGCCCGACAGTCGGGTGAAAAACTGTTTTTT,CASSLARQSGEKLFF
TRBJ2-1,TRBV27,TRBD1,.,TGTGCCAGCAGTAGGATGACAGGGGTCAATGAGCAGTTCTTC,CASSRMTGVNEQFF
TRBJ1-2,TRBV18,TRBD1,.,TGTGCCAGCTCACCAAGTGGGACAGCCTATGGCTACACCTTC,CASSPSGTAYGYTF
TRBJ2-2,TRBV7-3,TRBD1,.,TGTGCCAGCAGCCTAAGAGACAGGGATGAAAACACCGGGGAGCTGTTTTTT,CASSLRDRDENTGELFF
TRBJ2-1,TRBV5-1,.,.,TGCGCCAGCAGCTGGCCGGGGCGCAATGAGCAGTTCTTC,CASSWPGRNEQFF
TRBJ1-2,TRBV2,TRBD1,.,TGTGCCAGCGGGACAGGGGGTCTGGGTGGCTACACCTTC,CASGTGGLGGYTF
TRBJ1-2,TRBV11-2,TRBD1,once,TGTGCCAGCAGTTTGGACAGGGTGGATGGCTACACCTTC,CASSLDRVDGYTF
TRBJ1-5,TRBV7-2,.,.,TGTGCCAGCAGCTTAACGTCCGGTGGTAATCAGCCCCAGCATTTT,CASSLTSGGNQPQHF
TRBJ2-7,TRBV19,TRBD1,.,TGTGCCAGTAGTGAAAGACAGGGGGCGTTGGGGGAGCAGTACTTC,CASSERQGALGEQYF
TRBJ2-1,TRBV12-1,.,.,TGTGCCAGCAGTTCCGACTGCCGTAGCGGGGGGGCCAATGAGCAGTTCTTC,CASSSDCRSGGANEQFF
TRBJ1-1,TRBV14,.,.,TGTGCCAGCAGCCAAGACTTATTAGGGCGGTCTCCCAACACTGAAGCTTTCTTT,CASSQDLLGRSPNTEAFF
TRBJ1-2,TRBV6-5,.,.,TGTGCCAGCACCGGCGGGGGCCCTGGGGGTGGCTACACCTTC,CASTGGGPGGGYTF
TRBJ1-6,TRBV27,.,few,TGTGCCAGCAGTCGGGGGTCTGGGTCACCCCTCCACTTT,CASSRGSGSPLHF
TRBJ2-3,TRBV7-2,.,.,TGTGCCAGCAGCAACACGGGAAATACGCAGTATTTT,CASSNTGNTQYF
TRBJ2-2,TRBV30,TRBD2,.,TGTGCACAGTGGGAGGGGAGTACCGGGGAGCTGTTTTTT,CAQWEGSTGELFF
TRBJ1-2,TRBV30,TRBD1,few,TGTGCCTGGAGTAGGACAGGAGGAGGCTACACCTTC,CAWSRTGGGYTF
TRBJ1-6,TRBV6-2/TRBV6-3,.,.,TGTGCCAGCAGTTACCCAAACCTTAATTCACCCCTCCACTTT,CASSYPNLNSPLHF
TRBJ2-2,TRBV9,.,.,TGTGCCAGCAGCGTAGGTGGGGGGCCTAACACCGGGGAGCTGTTTTTT,CASSVGGGPNTGELFF